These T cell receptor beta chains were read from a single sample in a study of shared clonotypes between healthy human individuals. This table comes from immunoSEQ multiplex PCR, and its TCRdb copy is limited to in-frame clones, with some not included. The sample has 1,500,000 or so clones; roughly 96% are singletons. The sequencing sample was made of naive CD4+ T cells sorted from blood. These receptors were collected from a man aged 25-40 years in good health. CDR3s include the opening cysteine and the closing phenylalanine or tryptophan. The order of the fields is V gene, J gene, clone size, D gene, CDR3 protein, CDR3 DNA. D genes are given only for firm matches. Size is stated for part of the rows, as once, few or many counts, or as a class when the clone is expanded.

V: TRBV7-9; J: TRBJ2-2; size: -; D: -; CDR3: CASTESGRGAAGELFF; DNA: TGTGCCAGCACCGAATCCGGGCGCGGGGCCGCCGGGGAGCTGTTTTTT
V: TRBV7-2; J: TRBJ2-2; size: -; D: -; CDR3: CASSIRTNTGELFF; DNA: TGTGCCAGCAGCATAAGGACTAACACCGGGGAGCTGTTTTTT
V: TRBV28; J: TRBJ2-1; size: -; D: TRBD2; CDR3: CASTPAGTSGWYEQFF; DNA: TGTGCCAGCACTCCGGCCGGGACTAGCGGGTGGTATGAGCAGTTCTTC
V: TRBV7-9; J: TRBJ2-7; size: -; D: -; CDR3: CASSLYRTHYEQYF; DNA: TGTGCCAGCAGTTTGTACCGGACCCACTACGAGCAGTACTTC
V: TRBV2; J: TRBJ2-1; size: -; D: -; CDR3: CASNDRYNEQFF; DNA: TGTGCCAGCAATGACAGATACAATGAGCAGTTCTTC
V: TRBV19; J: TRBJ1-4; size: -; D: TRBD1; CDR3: CASSRDRGREKLFF; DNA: TGTGCCAGTAGCCGGGACAGGGGTCGAGAAAAACTGTTTTTT
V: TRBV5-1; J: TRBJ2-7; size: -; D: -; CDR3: CASSLAELGEQYF; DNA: TGCGCCAGCAGCTTGGCCGAATTAGGGGAGCAGTACTTC
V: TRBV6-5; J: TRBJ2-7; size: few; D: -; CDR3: CASSYLLSYEQYF; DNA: TGTGCCAGCAGTTACCTTCTCTCCTACGAGCAGTACTTC
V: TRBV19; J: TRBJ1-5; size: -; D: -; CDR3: CASRRHDNQPQHF; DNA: TGTGCCAGTAGACGACATGACAATCAGCCCCAGCATTTT
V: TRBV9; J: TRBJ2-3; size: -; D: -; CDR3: CASSVRGLGADTQYF; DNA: TGTGCCAGCAGCGTACGGGGGCTAGGTGCAGATACGCAGTATTTT
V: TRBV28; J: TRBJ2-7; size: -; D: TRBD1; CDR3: CASSLGTGGYEQYF; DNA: TGTGCCAGCAGTTTAGGGACAGGAGGCTACGAGCAGTACTTC
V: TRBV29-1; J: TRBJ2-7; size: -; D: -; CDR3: CSVSSGEQYF; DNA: TGCAGCGTGAGTAGTGGGGAGCAGTACTTC
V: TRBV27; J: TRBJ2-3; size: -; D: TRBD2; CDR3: CASSLTSGRWGTDTQYF; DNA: TGTGCCAGCAGTCTGACTAGCGGGAGGTGGGGCACAGATACGCAGTATTTT
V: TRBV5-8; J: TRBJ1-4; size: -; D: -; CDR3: CASSLAGIGNEKLFF; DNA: TGTGCCAGCAGCTTGGCAGGGATCGGTAATGAAAAACTGTTTTTT
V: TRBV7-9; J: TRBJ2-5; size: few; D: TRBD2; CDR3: CASSPAGGGETQYF; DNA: TGTGCCAGCAGCCCTGCGGGAGGGGGGGAGACCCAGTACTTC
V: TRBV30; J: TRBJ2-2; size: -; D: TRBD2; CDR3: CAWSAFSGSGYTGELFF; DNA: TGTGCCTGGAGTGCCTTTAGCGGGAGCGGTTACACCGGGGAGCTGTTTTTT
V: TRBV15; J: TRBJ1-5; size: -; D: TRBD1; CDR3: CATSRDPHRGEPQHF; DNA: TGTGCCACCAGCAGAGATCCGCACAGGGGGGAGCCCCAGCATTTT